This entry lists 20 T cell receptor beta chains sequenced from one sample in a study of glioma-infiltrating T cells (dated by TCRdb to the mid-2010s). Sequenced on an Illumina MiSeq. TCR alpha and beta CDR3 regions were amplified with the iRepertoire nested amplicon-rescue multiplex PCR (arm-PCR) platform from RNA. Using fastp trimming at Q25 and MiXCR clonotype assembly, TCRdb reanalyzed the public sequencing data and kept in-frame beta chains. Here each entry gathers all rows of one CDR3 protein and keeps the most common genes and DNA. This sample has 300,000 to 450,000 distinct CDR3 sequences in its table, and about 40% of those were observed once. More than 10% of the sample rests with the top ten. Sequenced sample: glioma tissue, nonneoplastic brain tissue, or PBMCs (not recorded which). These receptors came from a human donor with low-grade glioma or glioblastoma, undergoing nonglioma brain surgery, or in good health (not recorded which).

Only a few counts were recorded for this clonotype. Its ends do not fully match the called genes, so a read error is possible. The chain links TRBV20-1 to TRBJ2-7; tentatively, D is TRBD2 (5 bases). The CDR3 totals 12 residues. Germline V gene data show CDR1 as DFQATT and CDR2 as SNEGSKA (reference sequence). The CDR3 nucleotides read TGCAGTACTAGAGGTATCTCCTACGAGCAGTACTTC. Residues: CSTRGISYEQYF.

CDR3 sequence (DNA): TGCAGTGCTGGAGGCGACGGGAGGGCCGGGAATGAGCAGTTCTTC. Translated: CSAGGDGRAGNEQFF. J is TRBJ2-1 and V is TRBV20-1; 8 positions agree with TRBD2. The CDR3 covers 15 residues. V shed 5 bases and J 7 bases; nucleotides not matched to a gene: 13. CDR1 is DFQATT and CDR2 is SNEGSKA in the germline V gene (reference sequence).

The chain joins TRBV4-1 to TRBJ2-5; D gene uncertain. With 3 bases removed from V and 2 bases from J, the gap between germline ends came to 7 bases. The CDR3 has 13 residues. CDR1 is MGHRA, CDR2 YSYEKL, per germline. For the CDR3, the DNA is TGCGCCAGCAGCCAGGTGCAGCAAGAGACCCAGTACTTC. Protein product: CASSQVQQETQYF.

This clonotype has more than one count but fewer than ten. The J gene is TRBJ2-7, the V gene TRBV20-1; 13 bases map to TRBD2. The germline V gene has CDR1 DFQATT and CDR2 SNEGSKA (reference sequence). The CDR3 has 15 amino acids. The ends lost 3 bases at V and 7 bases at J; junction bases unmatched: 9. For the CDR3, the DNA is TGCAGTGCTAGTGGGGGGGGGACTAGCGGGAAGGAGCAGTACTTC. Residues: CSASGGGTSGKEQYF.

This clonotype was counted only a few times. V gene TRBV7-2 combines with J gene TRBJ2-1, with TRBD1 matching over 7 bases. V shed 6 bases and J 8 bases; nucleotides not matched to a gene: 16. The V gene's germline CDR1 is SGHTA and CDR2 FQGNSA. This CDR3 contains 16 residues. The CDR3: CASSWARQGRLDEQFF. In DNA, the CDR3 is TGTGCCAGCAGTTGGGCTCGACAGGGTCGTCTTGATGAGCAGTTCTTC.

Regarding this clonotype: A much larger clone differs by one base, so this may be a read error. V gene TRBV20-1 combines with J gene TRBJ2-1; 8 positions agree with TRBD2. Losses at the gene ends were 4 bases for V and 4 bases for J; bases not matched to a gene: 6. CDR3 length: 14 amino acids. Germline-derived CDR1 and CDR2 are DFQATT and SNEGSKA (reference sequence). Written as DNA, the CDR3 is TGCAGTGCTAAACTAGCGGAAGCTTACAATGAGCAGTTCTTC. Translating it yields CSAKLAEAYNEQFF.

This clonotype was seen many times. V usage is TRBV27 and J usage is TRBJ2-1; perhaps TRBD1 as D (6 bases). The CDR3 loop spans 15 amino acids. Looked up from germline, CDR1 is MNHEY and CDR2 is SMNVEV (reference sequence). Between the trimmed V and J ends, which lost 0 bases and 5 bases, there was a span of 11 bases. CDR3: CASSLSPTGNNEQFF. For the CDR3, the DNA is TGTGCCAGCAGTTTATCCCCGACAGGAAACAATGAGCAGTTCTTC.

The chain couples TRBV7-2 to TRBJ2-3; no reliable D call. The CDR3 spans 13 residues. Germline-derived CDR1 and CDR2 are SGHTA and FQGNSA. Trimming removed 5 bases from V and 2 bases from J, with 8 bases in between. The CDR3 region has the DNA TGTGCCAGCAGCCCACGGGCCACAGATACGCAGTATTTT. Its protein is CASSPRATDTQYF.

The V gene is TRBV19, the J gene TRBJ2-6; TRBD1 matches at 8 bases. Germline CDR1 LNHDA, CDR2 SQIVND (reference sequence). The CDR3 is 14 residues long. V was clipped by 11 bases and J by 5 bases; unmatched bases: 8. The CDR3 bases are TGTGCCGTTCAGGGGGCGGGTTGGGCCAACGTCCTGACTTTC. Its translation is CAVQGAGWANVLTF.

This clonotype was detected a few times. A much larger clone differs by one base, so this may be a read error. This chain links TRBV6-1 with TRBJ1-2, with a weak D call TRBD1 (5 bases). Germline V CDR1 and CDR2: MNHNS, SASEGT. The CDR3 covers 13 residues. Trimming took off 4 bases at V and 2 bases at J, with 8 bases between the two ends. The DNA of the CDR3 is TGTGCCAGCAGTGGACAGAGGAACTATGGCTACACCTTC. This translates into CASSGQRNYGYTF.

The chain combines TRBV4-1 with TRBJ2-7, with a weak D call TRBD2 (6 bases). In germline, CDR1 is MGHRA, CDR2 YSYEKL. The ends were cut back, 4 bases at V and 2 bases at J, with 15 bases in the middle. This CDR3 contains 15 residues. Here the CDR3 reads CASSPSGGFAYEQYF. CDR3 DNA sequence: TGCGCCAGCAGCCCAAGTGGGGGGTTCGCCTACGAGCAGTACTTC.

The chain links TRBV20-1 to TRBJ1-3, with D possibly TRBD1 on 5 matching bases. The CDR3 is 15 residues long. The germline V and J ends were trimmed by 3 bases and 0 bases, with 12 bases remaining between them. The germline V gene encodes CDR1 DFQATT and CDR2 SNEGSKA (reference sequence). Here the CDR3 reads CSARRGGGSGNTIYF. DNA for the CDR3: TGCAGTGCTAGGCGCGGCGGGGGCTCTGGAAACACCATATATTTT.

A word on this clonotype: This may come from a read error, since a much larger clone is one base off. This chain joins TRBV6-5 and TRBJ2-7; the D is unclear. The CDR3 is 17 amino acids. The V end lost 8 bases, the J end lost 3 bases, and 26 bases lay between the germline ends. CDR1 is MNHEY and CDR2 is SVGAGI in the germline V gene. The CDR3 loop is CASRNLGHSNWNYEQYF. The CDR3 bases are TGTGCCAGCCGCAATTTAGGCCACTCGAACTGGAACTACGAGCAGTACTTC.

This clonotype was seen repeatedly, ten times or more. The chain recombines TRBV28 with TRBJ2-3; TRBD2 might be the D (6 bases). V lost 4 bases to trimming and J lost 3 bases, with 38 bases between them. Germline CDR1 is MDHEN and CDR2 is SYDVKM. The CDR3 covers 23 residues. The DNA for the CDR3 is TGTGCCAGCAGTTACTTTCCGACCATTGGATACCGAGCTTGGGGGGACCAAACAGATACGCAGTATTTT. This sequence encodes CASSYFPTIGYRAWGDQTDTQYF.

This clonotype came up many times. The chain couples TRBV15 to TRBJ1-4; D might be TRBD1 (6 bases). The CDR3 is made up of 16 amino acids. CDR1 and CDR2 from the germline V gene are LNHNV and YYDKDF (reference sequence). Trimming stripped 1 base from V and 2 bases from J, with 11 bases between. As DNA, the CDR3 is TGTGCCACCAGCAGAGTGTCCGGGGGCACTAATGAAAAACTGTTTTTT. As protein: CATSRVSGGTNEKLFF.

The CDR3 bases are TGTGCCAGCAGTGGGCACACCGCCTATAATTCACCCCTCCACTTT. This translates into CASSGHTAYNSPLHF. The chain couples TRBV2 to TRBJ1-5; D uncertain. The end of the DNA aligns better with TRBJ1-6, so the J call may be wrong. The germline V gene has CDR1 SNHLY and CDR2 FYNNEI. This CDR3 contains 15 residues.

V usage is TRBV4-2 and J usage is TRBJ1-5, with TRBD1 as a possible D gene (5 bases). The CDR3 spans 13 residues. CDR1 is LGHNA and CDR2 is YNFKEQ in the germline V gene. V was pared by 2 bases and J by 6 bases, with 8 bases between. The CDR3 nucleotides are TGTGCCAGCAGCCAATCGGGGCTTCAGCCCCAGCATTTT. It codes for CASSQSGLQPQHF.

Points on this clonotype: A much larger clonotype is one base distant, so this may be a read error. The V gene is TRBV27, the J gene TRBJ1-2, with a weak D call TRBD1 (5 bases). Per germline, CDR1 MNHEY and CDR2 SMNVEV (reference sequence). The CDR3 runs 14 residues. Deletions cut 3 bases from V and 8 bases from J, with 16 bases between. The CDR3 coding sequence is TGTGCCAGCAGTTTGCCCCGGGCAGGGCTAGGCTACACCTTC. Its translation: CASSLPRAGLGYTF.

V is TRBV2 and J is TRBJ1-2; D uncertain. Germline V gene sequence: CDR1 SNHLY, CDR2 FYNNEI. With 7 bases removed from V and 4 bases from J, the gap between germline ends came to 7 bases. This CDR3 spans 11 amino acids. The CDR3 nucleotides read TGTGCCAGCACCGAAGCCTATGGCTACACCTTC. Protein product: CASTEAYGYTF.

Many counts were recorded for this clonotype. V and J are TRBV20-1 and TRBJ2-3; tentative D call: TRBD1 (6 bases). V was cut by 5 bases and J by 1 base, with 13 bases left in between. Germline V gene sequence: CDR1 DFQATT, CDR2 SNEGSKA (reference sequence). This CDR3 is built from 14 residues. Written as DNA, the CDR3 is TGCAGTGCTCTTGGACAGACTGGCACAGATACGCAGTATTTT. Its translation is CSALGQTGTDTQYF.